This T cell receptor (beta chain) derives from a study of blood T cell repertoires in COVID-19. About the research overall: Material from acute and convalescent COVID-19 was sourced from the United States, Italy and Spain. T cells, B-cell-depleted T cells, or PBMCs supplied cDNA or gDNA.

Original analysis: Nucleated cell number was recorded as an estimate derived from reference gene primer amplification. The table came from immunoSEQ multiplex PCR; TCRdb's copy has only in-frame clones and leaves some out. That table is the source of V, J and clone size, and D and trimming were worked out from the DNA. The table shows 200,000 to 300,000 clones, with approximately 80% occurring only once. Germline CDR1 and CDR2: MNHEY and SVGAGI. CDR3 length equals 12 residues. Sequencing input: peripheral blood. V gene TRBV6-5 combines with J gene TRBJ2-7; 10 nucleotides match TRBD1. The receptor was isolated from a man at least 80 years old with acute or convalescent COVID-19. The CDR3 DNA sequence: TGTGTTAGCGGGACAGGGGTGGCCGAGCAGTACTTC. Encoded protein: CVSGTGVAEQYF.